Below, 3 T cell receptor beta chains from the same sample are listed, as sequenced in a study of immune characteristics of hereditary and idiopathic chronic pancreatitis. Chronic pancreatitis tissue was collected during total pancreatectomy with islet autotransplantation. Profiled with immunoSEQ multiplex PCR; TCRdb holds only in-frame clones, not every one. Of under 2,000 clones listed, 65% to 75% were seen once; the top ten hold 40% to 60%. Material: pancreas tissue with hereditary chronic pancreatitis. These receptors all stem from a human donor with chronic pancreatitis.

This chain links TRBV19 with TRBJ2-5, with TRBD1 matching over 11 bases. The germline CDR1 and CDR2 sequences are LNHDA and SQIVND (reference sequence). V shed 4 bases, J shed 5 bases, and the junction held 9 bases outside the gene matches. The CDR3 extends over 16 amino acids. CDR3 nucleotides: TGTGCCAGTAGTACCTCCGGGACAGGGGGTTGGGAGACCCAGTACTTC. Translating gives CASSTSGTGGWETQYF.

The chain joins TRBV4-1 to TRBJ2-1, with D unresolved. V lost 0 bases to trimming and J lost 5 bases, with 11 bases between them. This CDR3 is built from 15 residues. Germline lookup yields CDR1 MGHRA and CDR2 YSYEKL. DNA of the CDR3: TGCGCCAGCAGCCAAGAGGGGTTAGCCCACAATGAGCAGTTCTTC. Translating gives CASSQEGLAHNEQFF.

V and J are TRBV29-1 and TRBJ2-7, with D maybe TRBD1 (6 bases). V was trimmed by 1 base and J by 6 bases, leaving 16 bases between them. The germline V gene has CDR1 SQVTM and CDR2 ANQGSEA. The CDR3 runs to 14 residues. The CDR3 loop is CSVEATGLGLEQYF. As DNA, the CDR3 is TGCAGCGTTGAAGCGACAGGTCTGGGCCTCGAGCAGTACTTC.